Sequencing of this TCR beta chain was carried out in a study of T cells in Graves' hyperthyroidism and ophthalmopathy. The study's findings and limits: Blood also contained most expanded thyroid clonotypes above 0.001. The model foresaw ophthalmopathy a median 6.5 months prior to onset.

Trimming pared 4 bases from V and 2 bases from J, leaving 15 bases between. Germline V gives CDR1 SGHVS, CDR2 FQNEAQ. CDR3 length: 16 residues. A few counts support this clonotype. No antigen is known for it. Researchers amplified the TCR beta CDR3 regions from RNA transcripts. During a first-round RT-PCR of the TCR CDR3, the HTBI primer set was used. TCRdb independently ran MiXCR on the multiplex PCR reads; one entry per CDR3 protein. The sample carries about 620,000 distinct CDR3 sequences, around 15% recorded once. It was 10 ml of fresh peripheral blood that supplied the PBMCs. This clonotype was obtained from a woman in her 30s with Graves' hyperthyroidism. The rearrangement links TRBV7-8 to TRBJ2-1; D is undetermined. Sequencing used blood. The DNA for the CDR3 is TGTGCCAGCAGCTGGGGTAGAGGACGGACCTACAATGAGCAGTTCTTC. Amino acids: CASSWGRGRTYNEQFF.